The 27 T cell receptor beta chains listed next were all sequenced from one sample in a study of shared clonotypes between healthy human individuals. The protocol was immunoSEQ multiplex PCR, while the TCRdb copy is restricted to in-frame clones and leaves out a portion. The sample carries 1,400,000 or so clones, approximately 98.5% recorded once. The sample was naive CD4+ T cells sorted from blood. Subset given: CD45RA+ positively selected. These receptors all stem from a man under 40 in good health.

The V and J genes are TRBV7-8 and TRBJ1-5, with TRBD1 identical over 7 bases. The CDR3 consists of 15 residues. The germline gives CDR1 SGHVS, CDR2 FQNEAQ. The V segment lost 5 bases and the J segment 3 bases; nucleotides outside the gene matches: 7. The CDR3 DNA reads TGTGCCAGCAGCCCCAGGGACAGCTACAATCAGCCCCAGCATTTT. Amino acid sequence: CASSPRDSYNQPQHF.

V usage is TRBV28 and J usage is TRBJ1-1; no reliable D call. V shed 7 bases and J shed 7 bases, with 16 bases lying between them. The CDR3 spans 13 residues. The V gene's germline CDR1 is MDHEN and CDR2 SYDVKM. For the CDR3, the DNA is TGTGCCAGCAAGAGTCGTGGCAGCCATGAAGCTTTCTTT. Translation gives CASKSRGSHEAFF.

The chain links TRBV19 to TRBJ2-7; a weak D match, TRBD1 (5 bases). In germline, CDR1 is LNHDA, CDR2 SQIVND (reference sequence). V shed 7 bases and J shed 7 bases, with 17 bases lying between them. The CDR3 spans 13 residues. CDR3 region: CASTQGSLGEQYF. DNA of the CDR3: TGTGCCAGTACCCAGGGCTCTCTGGGGGAGCAGTACTTC.

The chain joins TRBV9 to TRBJ2-5, with 12 bases matching TRBD2. The CDR3 has 16 residues. Trimming removed 4 bases from V and 4 bases from J; junction bases left unmatched: 8. Germline-derived CDR1 and CDR2 are SGDLS and YYNGEE. CDR3 bases: TGTGCCAGCAGCCCCTTGACTAGCGGGAGAGGAGAGACCCAGTACTTC. Translating gives CASSPLTSGRGETQYF. The entire variable domain, with the rest obtained from reference TRBV9 and TRBJ2-5, is as follows: DSGVTQTPKHLITATGQRVTLRCSPRSGDLSVYWYQQSLDQGLQFLIQYYNGEERAKGNILERFSAQQFPDLHSELNLSSLELGDSALYFCASSPLTSGRGETQYFGPGTRLLVL.

The chain combines TRBV6-5 with TRBJ1-1; tentatively, D is TRBD1 (5 bases). CDR1 and CDR2 (germline): MNHEY, SVGAGI. Trimming shortened V by 6 bases and J by 5 bases, and 16 bases separated the two germline ends. This CDR3 is 14 amino acids long. CDR3 coding DNA: TGTGCCAGCAGCCCGGGACCGAGGGCTACTGAAGCTTTCTTT. This encodes CASSPGPRATEAFF.

The rearrangement links TRBV30 to TRBJ2-1; no firm D call. The CDR3 has 14 residues. V was shortened by 8 bases and J by 1 base, with 15 bases between the two germline ends. Germline V gives CDR1 GTSNPN, CDR2 SVGIG (reference sequence). The CDR3 nucleotides read TGTGCCGGACGGTCGGCGAGTTCCTACAATGAGCAGTTCTTC. Protein product: CAGRSASSYNEQFF.

This clone was recorded only once. The V and J genes are TRBV7-9 and TRBJ2-1; 9 bases align to TRBD2. The CDR3 extends over 16 amino acids. With 8 bases clipped from V and 5 bases from J, the junction kept 13 bases outside the gene matches. Germline CDR1 and CDR2: SEHNR and FQNEAQ (reference sequence). The CDR3 spells CASGWETSGPHNEQFF. The CDR3 DNA reads as TGTGCCAGCGGGTGGGAGACTAGCGGTCCCCACAATGAGCAGTTCTTC.

This chain uses TRBV21-1 with TRBJ1-1; the table gives TRBD1 as D, unverified against the DNA. TRBV21-1 is shown as a pseudogene. CDR3 length: 18 amino acids. As DNA, the CDR3 is TGTGCCAGCAGCCCCTCGAGACCTGGGACAGGGGTTATAATTGAAGCTTTCTTT. It specifies CASSPSRPGTGVIIEAFF.

The chain couples TRBV6-6 to TRBJ2-3; a weak D match, TRBD2 (5 bases). Per the germline V gene, CDR1 is MNHNY and CDR2 is SVGAGI (reference sequence). V lost 5 bases to trimming and J lost 6 bases, with 6 bases between them. The CDR3 sequence is 11 residues long. The CDR3 loop reads CASSPGDTQYF. The CDR3 nucleotides are TGTGCCAGCAGTCCGGGGGATACGCAGTATTTT.

DNA of the CDR3: TGCGCCAGCAGAAAACAGGGTTCCTACGAGCAGTACTTC. Encoded protein: CASRKQGSYEQYF. The chain couples TRBV10-1 to TRBJ2-7, with D possibly TRBD1 on 6 matching bases. The CDR3 covers 13 residues. Trimming left V 6 bases short and J 1 base short, with 10 bases between. Germline V gene sequence: CDR1 WNHNN, CDR2 SYGVQD (reference sequence).

The genes are TRBV7-9 and TRBJ2-7; D is ambiguous. The germline CDR1 and CDR2 sequences are SEHNR and FQNEAQ (reference sequence). Trimming removed 5 bases at V and 5 bases at J, with 7 bases between. The CDR3 spans 11 residues. The CDR3 DNA reads as TGTGCCAGCAGCCTTACCCACGAGCAGTACTTC. Translated: CASSLTHEQYF.

This clone was recorded only once. This chain links TRBV29-1 with TRBJ1-1; TRBD1 agrees at 9 bases. Losses at the gene ends were 7 bases for V and 0 bases for J; bases not matched to a gene: 9. Germline V gene lookup returns CDR1 SQVTM and CDR2 ANQGSEA. CDR3 length: 15 amino acids. The CDR3 sequence is CSGGQGSFMNTEAFF. The CDR3 DNA follows: TGCAGCGGCGGACAGGGGTCCTTTATGAACACTGAAGCTTTCTTT.

This clone appeared a single time. CDR3 residues: CASSDDRRETQYF. The CDR3 nucleotides are TGCGCCAGCAGCGATGACCGAAGAGAGACCCAGTACTTC. This chain joins TRBV10-1 and TRBJ2-5; D gene ambiguous. Trimming cost V 6 bases and J 4 bases, with 12 bases left between them. Germline CDR1 WNHNN, CDR2 SYGVQD (reference sequence). This CDR3 is built from 13 residues.

The gene calls are TRBV28 and TRBJ1-5; D perhaps matches TRBD1 (6 bases). The V and J ends lost 3 bases and 7 bases respectively, with 10 bases between them. The CDR3 runs 13 residues. In germline, CDR1 is MDHEN, CDR2 SYDVKM. The CDR3 sequence: CASSFAGGQPQHF. CDR3 DNA: TGTGCCAGCAGTTTCGCGGGGGGCCAGCCCCAGCATTTT.

The rearrangement uses TRBV7-8 and TRBJ2-5; a weak D match, TRBD1 (6 bases). V lost 0 bases, J lost 1 base, and 12 bases lay in between. Germline CDR1 reads SGHVS; CDR2 reads FQNEAQ. This CDR3 has 16 residues. In DNA, the CDR3 is TGTGCCAGCAGCTTAGCGTACAGGGTCCCCCAAGAGACCCAGTACTTC. It is translated as CASSLAYRVPQETQYF.

The rearrangement joins TRBV28 to TRBJ2-3; 9 bases are a match to TRBD1. The CDR3 sequence is 16 residues long. Germline-derived CDR1 and CDR2 are MDHEN and SYDVKM. V lost 6 bases and J lost 0; bases outside the gene matches: 7. Here the CDR3 reads CASRPRTGASTDTQYF. The CDR3 DNA is TGTGCCAGCAGACCCCGGACAGGGGCTAGCACAGATACGCAGTATTTT.

The chain has TRBV29-1 and TRBJ2-3; D uncertain. CDR1 is SQVTM, CDR2 ANQGSEA, per germline. This CDR3 has 14 amino acids. Trimming removed 1 base from V and 0 bases from J, with 8 bases in between. The CDR3 here is CSVEAGTSTDTQYF. DNA of the CDR3: TGCAGCGTTGAAGCGGGCACTAGCACAGATACGCAGTATTTT.

The chain has TRBV11-1 and TRBJ2-7; no reliable D call. Germline V gene sequence: CDR1 SGHAT, CDR2 FQDESV (reference sequence). V shed 8 bases and J shed 4 bases, with 6 bases lying between them. The CDR3 contains 10 residues. This CDR3 is CASPEYEQYF. The CDR3 region has the DNA TGTGCCAGCCCCGAATACGAGCAGTACTTC.

This clone has only one observation. The chain is built from TRBV7-2 and TRBJ2-2; unclear D gene. V lost 4 bases and J 0 bases, leaving 12 bases between the germline ends. The CDR3 covers 16 residues. CDR1 and CDR2 (germline): SGHTA, FQGNSA. CDR3 in amino acids: CASSSRKASNTGELFF. The CDR3 nucleotides read TGTGCCAGCAGCTCTAGGAAGGCCTCGAACACCGGGGAGCTGTTTTTT.

For this clone: Additional DNA sequences in this sample encode the identical CDR3. The rearrangement joins TRBV5-1 to TRBJ2-1; D may be TRBD2 (5 bases). V was clipped by 0 bases and J by 6 bases, with 10 bases between them. This CDR3 contains 14 residues. Germline CDR1 is SGHRS and CDR2 is YFSETQ. The CDR3 bases are TGCGCCAGCAGCTTGGCGCTAGCTGGCAATGAGCAGTTCTTC. Protein: CASSLALAGNEQFF.

J is TRBJ1-2 and V is TRBV7-9; 9 nucleotides agree with TRBD1. Trimming took 2 bases from V and 5 from J; bases not matched to a gene: 6. The germline gives CDR1 SEHNR, CDR2 FQNEAQ (reference sequence). The CDR3 contains 15 residues. The CDR3: CASSLKGQGPYGYTF. CDR3 DNA: TGTGCCAGCAGCTTAAAAGGACAGGGGCCGTATGGCTACACCTTC.

This sequence joins TRBV9 and TRBJ2-1; D gene uncertain. Trimming left V 0 bases short and J 0 bases short, with 13 bases between. The CDR3 extends over 17 amino acids. Germline assignment: CDR1 SGDLS and CDR2 YYNGEE. The CDR3 nucleotides read TGTGCCAGCAGCGTAGCTCGGGTGATGAGCTCCTACAATGAGCAGTTCTTC. This sequence encodes CASSVARVMSSYNEQFF.

The chain links TRBV30 to TRBJ2-7, with D possibly TRBD1 on 6 matching bases. From germline, CDR1 is GTSNPN and CDR2 SVGIG (reference sequence). The ends were cut back, 5 bases at V and 1 base at J, with 12 bases in the middle. The CDR3 runs 13 residues. Here the CDR3 DNA reads TGTGCCTGGTGGCCGGGACATTCCTACGAGCAGTACTTC. The encoded protein is CAWWPGHSYEQYF.

J is TRBJ2-7 and V is TRBV2; maybe TRBD2 (6 bases). V lost 9 bases, J lost 6 bases, and 12 bases lay in between. The CDR3 is 11 residues long. Germline V gene sequence: CDR1 SNHLY, CDR2 FYNNEI. The CDR3 bases are TGTGCCAGGGGGGGTCCCGGCGAGCAGTACTTC. Amino acid sequence: CARGGPGEQYF.

The chain couples TRBV5-6 to TRBJ2-7; D may be TRBD2 (6 bases). V was cut by 0 bases and J by 5 bases, with 9 bases left in between. The CDR3 runs to 13 residues. Germline CDR1 SGHDT, CDR2 YYEEEE. In nucleotides, the CDR3 is TGTGCCAGCAGCTTGGCCGGCGGGAACGAGCAGTACTTC. Translation: CASSLAGGNEQYF.

The chain couples TRBV10-1 to TRBJ1-1, with D perhaps matching TRBD1 (5 bases). Germline loops: CDR1 WNHNN, CDR2 SYGVQD (reference sequence). There are 13 residues in the CDR3. With 8 bases removed from V and 7 bases from J, the gap between germline ends came to 17 bases. CDR3 protein: CASGNRDGREAFF. CDR3 DNA: TGCGCCAGCGGAAACCGGGACGGCCGTGAAGCTTTCTTT.

This clone is a singleton in its sample. Different DNA sequences within this sample yield the same CDR3. The gene calls are TRBV7-9 and TRBJ1-1, with unresolved D. The V gene's germline CDR1 is SEHNR and CDR2 FQNEAQ (reference sequence). The CDR3 has 13 amino acids. V lost 3 bases to trimming and J lost 1 base, with 6 bases between them. The CDR3 DNA reads TGTGCCAGCAGCTTGTCAGAGAACACTGAAGCTTTCTTT. It translates to CASSLSENTEAFF.